The 26 T cell receptor beta chains given below trace back to one sample, sequenced in a study of T cell responses to AZD1222 COVID-19 vaccine. Clones were sequenced by immunoSEQ multiplex PCR, and TCRdb holds only the in-frame ones, with some missing. The table lists some 130,000 clones, about 91% of them singletons. Material: peripheral blood, obtained on day 0 of AZD1222 vaccination. The receptors derive from an adult in good health.

The rearrangement uses TRBV10-1 and TRBJ2-1; 9 bases align to TRBD2. Germline V CDR1 and CDR2: WNHNN, SYGVQD (reference sequence). The trim removed 1 base at V and 4 bases at J, leaving 11 bases unmatched. CDR3 size: 18 residues. The CDR3 nucleotides read TGCGCCAGCAGTGAGTACTCGAGCGGGGGGCTACCGTACAATGAGCAGTTCTTC. Translated: CASSEYSSGGLPYNEQFF.

The V and J genes are TRBV4-3 and TRBJ1-2, with D unclear. The V and J ends lost 1 base and 8 bases respectively, with 17 bases between them. Germline CDR1 is LGHNA and CDR2 is YSLEER. The CDR3 is made up of 15 amino acids. The CDR3 region is CASSQVNREMEGYTF. The CDR3 DNA sequence: TGCGCCAGCAGCCAAGTTAATAGGGAAATGGAGGGCTACACCTTC.

On this clone itself: One junction end disagrees with the germline gene, perhaps due to a read error. CDR3: CASCFLAGGPYADTQYF. CDR3 nucleotide sequence: TGCGCCAGCTGCTTTTTAGCGGGAGGGCCCTACGCAGATACGCAGTATTTT. V is TRBV5-1 and J is TRBJ2-3; 11 bases fit TRBD2. This CDR3 has 17 residues. Per the germline V gene, CDR1 is SGHRS and CDR2 is YFSETQ.

The rearrangement joins TRBV6-2 or TRBV6-3 to TRBJ2-7; TRBD1 matches 7 bases. The CDR3 loop spans 12 amino acids. The ends lost 6 bases at V and 6 bases at J; junction bases unmatched: 5. The germline CDR1 and CDR2 sequences are MNHEY and SVGEGT. CDR3 sequence (DNA): TGTGCCAGCAGGTACAGGGGTGGCGAGCAGTACTTC. Translated, it gives CASRYRGGEQYF.

The V call is TRBV7-2, the J call TRBJ2-7; 9 bases fit TRBD2. The CDR3 has 15 residues. Germline V gene sequence: CDR1 SGHTA, CDR2 FQGNSA. V shed 6 bases, J shed 6 bases, and the junction held 12 bases outside the gene matches. The CDR3 here is CASSPSGILMGEQYF. CDR3 bases: TGTGCCAGCAGTCCTAGCGGGATTCTAATGGGCGAGCAGTACTTC. The complete variable domain, with remaining parts taken from reference TRBV7-2 and TRBJ2-7, reads GAGVSQSPSNKVTEKGKDVELRCDPISGHTALYWYRQSLGQGLEFLIYFQGNSAPDKSGLPSDRFSAERTGGSVSTLTIQRTQQEDSAVYLCASSPSGILMGEQYFGPGTRLTVT.

The chain joins TRBV9 to TRBJ1-6; 7 bases match TRBD1. In germline, CDR1 is SGDLS, CDR2 YYNGEE. The V gene end was trimmed by 1 base and the J gene end by 10 bases; junction bases not matched to a gene: 5. This CDR3 comprises 14 residues. The CDR3 DNA is TGTGCCAGCAGCGTAAAAGGGGGCCAGTCACCCCTCCACTTT. Translation gives CASSVKGGQSPLHF.

This clone was found a few times. J is TRBJ2-3 and V is TRBV2; D uncertain. This CDR3 has 13 residues. Trimming pared 5 bases from V and 2 bases from J, leaving 8 bases between. Germline-derived CDR1 and CDR2 are SNHLY and FYNNEI. CDR3 coding DNA: TGTGCCAGCAGTCCCCCTTTCACAGATACGCAGTATTTT. Protein sequence: CASSPPFTDTQYF.

This chain connects TRBV5-6 to TRBJ1-5; TRBD1 is a possible D gene (5 bases). Trimming stripped 10 bases from V and 10 bases from J, with 24 bases between. Germline V CDR1 and CDR2: SGHDT, YYEEEE. The CDR3 has 14 residues. The CDR3 spells CASQLGTYNGPQHF. CDR3 sequence (DNA): TGTGCCTCCCAATTAGGGACCTACAATGGACCCCAGCATTTT.

The rearrangement joins TRBV6-5 to TRBJ2-1; D unresolved. CDR1 MNHEY and CDR2 SVGAGI come from the germline V gene. V shed 0 bases and J shed 4 bases, with 1 base lying between them. The CDR3 runs 12 residues. The CDR3 region is CASSYSYNEQFF. Here the CDR3 DNA reads TGTGCCAGCAGTTACTCGTACAATGAGCAGTTCTTC.

This clone was observed once. This chain links TRBV19 with TRBJ1-5, with D maybe TRBD1 (6 bases). V lost 9 bases and J 7 bases, leaving 16 bases between the germline ends. The germline V gene encodes CDR1 LNHDA and CDR2 SQIVND (reference sequence). The CDR3 length is 13 residues. The CDR3 region is CASGGRVGQPQHF. The CDR3 nucleotides read TGTGCCAGCGGGGGCAGGGTAGGACAGCCCCAGCATTTT.

The chain combines TRBV19 with TRBJ1-2; D not resolved. Trimming took off 4 bases at V and 4 bases at J, with 16 bases between the two ends. Germline V lookup: CDR1 LNHDA, CDR2 SQIVND (reference sequence). The CDR3 runs 15 residues. The CDR3 nucleotides read TGTGCCAGTAGTAGGGAAGTGACGCCATTCTATGGCTACACCTTC. This sequence encodes CASSREVTPFYGYTF.

The chain employs TRBV24-1 and TRBJ2-1, with D perhaps TRBD1 (6 bases). CDR3 length: 13 residues. CDR1 is KGHDR and CDR2 is SFDVKD in the germline V gene. Trimming took off 5 bases at V and 3 bases at J, with 7 bases between the two ends. CDR3 residues: CATSADSYNEQFF. The CDR3 bases are TGTGCCACCAGTGCGGACAGCTACAATGAGCAGTTCTTC.

This chain links TRBV7-8 with TRBJ2-2; 9 nucleotides line up with TRBD1. Germline CDR1 and CDR2: SGHVS and FQNEAQ. The CDR3 totals 17 residues. Losses at the gene ends were 5 bases for V and 5 bases for J; bases not matched to a gene: 12. CDR3 amino acids: CASSPSPGTGFTGELFF. As DNA, the CDR3 is TGTGCCAGCAGCCCCAGCCCCGGGACAGGGTTTACCGGGGAGCTGTTTTTT.

V and J are TRBV30 and TRBJ1-4; a possible D gene is TRBD1 (6 bases). Per germline, CDR1 GTSNPN and CDR2 SVGIG (reference sequence). This CDR3 has 14 amino acids. CDR3 region: CASRGAATNEKLFF. The CDR3 DNA is TGTGCGTCCCGGGGGGCGGCAACTAATGAAAAACTGTTTTTT.

This chain uses TRBV11-2 with TRBJ1-2; D may be TRBD1 (6 bases). CDR3 length: 13 residues. With 5 bases removed from V and 4 bases from J, the gap between germline ends came to 11 bases. Germline V gene data show CDR1 as SGHAT and CDR2 as FQNNGV. CDR3 in DNA: TGTGCCAGCAGCCTGGACAGTCTCTATGGCTACACCTTC. This sequence encodes CASSLDSLYGYTF.

The rearrangement joins TRBV21-1 to TRBJ1-3; no DNA check was done on the table's D call, TRBD1. TRBV21-1 is tagged as a pseudogene. The CDR3 has 17 residues. The CDR3 spells CASSKGGTGGSGNTIYF. The CDR3 DNA follows: TGTGCCAGCAGCAAAGGGGGGACAGGGGGTTCTGGAAACACCATATATTTT.

This clone was observed a handful of times. The J gene is TRBJ2-2, the V gene TRBV12-3 or TRBV12-4; D gene uncertain. Trimming removed 7 bases at V and 3 bases at J, with 9 bases between. This CDR3 comprises 13 residues. CDR3 loop: CASNRPDTGELFF. CDR3 sequence (DNA): TGTGCCAGCAACCGTCCGGACACCGGGGAGCTGTTTTTT.

This clone came up once. The chain employs TRBV6-5 and TRBJ2-1; D might be TRBD1 or TRBD2, each matching 5 bases. The CDR3 spans 13 residues. The germline V gene has CDR1 MNHEY and CDR2 SVGAGI. V lost 4 bases and J lost 6, with 10 bases in between. The CDR3: CASSWDEANEQFF. CDR3 in DNA: TGTGCCAGCAGTTGGGACGAGGCCAATGAGCAGTTCTTC.

V is TRBV27 and J is TRBJ1-4, with D perhaps matching TRBD1 (5 bases). The CDR3 consists of 13 residues. Germline V gene sequence: CDR1 MNHEY, CDR2 SMNVEV (reference sequence). The germline V and J ends were trimmed by 9 bases and 3 bases, with 11 bases remaining between them. Here the CDR3 reads CASRSGPNEKLFF. The CDR3, as DNA: TGTGCCAGTCGCTCGGGACCTAATGAAAAACTGTTTTTT.

CDR3 DNA: TGCGCCAGCAGCTTCAAGAGAGACACTGAAGCTTTCTTT. It codes for CASSFKRDTEAFF. This chain links TRBV5-1 with TRBJ1-1; D uncertain. V shed 2 bases and J shed 3 bases, with 8 bases lying between them. Looked up from germline, CDR1 is SGHRS and CDR2 is YFSETQ. The CDR3 totals 13 residues.

The CDR3 nucleotides read TGTGCCAGCAGCTTGGCCGGGGGAAGGGCCTACGAGCAGTACTTC. This translates into CASSLAGGRAYEQYF. The chain is built from TRBV5-6 and TRBJ2-7; maybe TRBD2 (6 bases). V lost 0 bases, J lost 2 bases, and 12 bases lay in between. The germline V gene encodes CDR1 SGHDT and CDR2 YYEEEE. The CDR3 covers 15 residues. The variable domain in full, with the rest retrieved from reference TRBV5-6 and TRBJ2-7, is DAGVTQSPTHLIKTRGQQVTLRCSPKSGHDTVSWYQQALGQGPQFIFQYYEEEERQRGNFPDRFSGHQFPNYSSELNVNALLLGDSALYLCASSLAGGRAYEQYFGPGTRLTVT.

The chain links TRBV6-2 or TRBV6-3 to TRBJ2-7; 7 nucleotides align to TRBD1. CDR1 and CDR2 from the germline V gene are MNHEY and SVGEGT. With V trimmed by 2 bases and J by 1 base, 2 bases remained unmatched. The CDR3 is 14 amino acids. The CDR3 nucleotides are TGTGCCAGCAGTTACAACAGGGGTTCCTACGAGCAGTACTTC. Its translation: CASSYNRGSYEQYF.

CDR3 amino acids: CASKGAGEAFF. CDR3 DNA: TGTGCCAGCAAGGGGGCGGGTGAAGCTTTCTTT. This sequence joins TRBV6-4 and TRBJ1-1, with 7 nucleotides matching TRBD1. CDR1 is MRHNA and CDR2 is SNTAGT in the germline V gene. The CDR3 has 11 residues. The J segment lost 7 bases and the V segment lost 7 bases, leaving 3 bases of the junction unmatched.

In nucleotides, the CDR3 is TGTGCCAGCAGTGGCCTCGAAGCGGGAGGTTACAATGAGCAGTTCTTC. Its translation is CASSGLEAGGYNEQFF. The chain couples TRBV6-1 to TRBJ2-1; TRBD2 aligns across 9 bases. V lost 4 bases to trimming and J lost 4 bases; unmatched junction nucleotides: 8. The CDR3 contains 16 residues. CDR1 and CDR2 from the germline V gene are MNHNS and SASEGT.

The rearrangement links TRBV7-3 to TRBJ2-5; tentative D call: TRBD1 (6 bases). The germline V gene encodes CDR1 SGHTA and CDR2 FQGTGA. With 5 bases removed from V and 1 base from J, the gap between germline ends came to 14 bases. The CDR3 has 15 amino acids. The chain's CDR3 is CASSPSDRPQETQYF. CDR3 bases: TGTGCCAGCAGCCCTTCTGACAGGCCCCAAGAGACCCAGTACTTC.

The CDR3 DNA reads TGTGCCAGCAGCTTAGAGGGGCCGGGAGGACACAATGAGCAGTTCTTC. Protein sequence: CASSLEGPGGHNEQFF. The rearrangement joins TRBV7-6 to TRBJ2-1; TRBD2 matches at 7 bases. V trimming: 1 base; J trimming: 5 bases; junction bases outside the gene matches: 8. Germline V gene lookup returns CDR1 SGHVS and CDR2 FNYEAQ. This CDR3 region has 16 residues.